This T cell receptor beta chain was profiled in a study of lymphopenia after photon versus proton radiotherapy. The study, taken as a whole, reports: Authors raise, but do not show, better survival with proton therapy. In patients who died, overall survival fell as post-nadir TCR diversity dropped more. Photon-treated patients lost naive T cells and TCR diversity; proton-treated stayed stable. After lymphocyte nadir, photon-treated repertoires showed oligoclonal expansion, especially CD8+ Temra.

TCRdb keeps only in-frame clones here, not all; method: immunoSEQ multiplex PCR. The sample lists about 61,000 clones; around 85% were seen once. The CDR3 covers 13 residues. CDR1 and CDR2 from the germline V gene are SGHTA and FQGTGA. Trimming left V 4 bases short and J 0 bases short, with 3 bases between. A word on this clone: Its target is unknown.

This TCR was sampled from a man in his forties with gastric cancer. V usage is TRBV7-3 and J usage is TRBJ2-2, with no clear D. The source was peripheral blood, collected from a patient treated with photon-based radiotherapy. The CDR3 reads CASSSTNTGELFF. CDR3 nucleotides: TGTGCCAGCAGCTCTACGAACACCGGGGAGCTGTTTTTT.